This TCR beta chain was captured in a study of vaccination effects on CD4 cells after COVID-19. Study at large: At 16 days and at one week before vaccination, samples were given by two convalescent patients.

Assay: immunoSEQ multiplex PCR; the TCRdb copy retains only in-frame clones and omits some. This sample has approximately 47,000 clones; roughly three quarters occur once, and the top ten carry about an eighth. Isolation of CD4+ T cells took place after approximately 10 days of culture. PCR showed that the person got SARS-CoV-2 infection at some point between March and December 2020. IL-2 medium took the place of half the medium on both days 3 and 7. A remark on this clone: The antigen is undetermined.

The receptor comes from a human donor who had a prior SARS-CoV-2 infection. This specimen consisted of CD4+ T cells from PBMCs cultured without peptide, obtained before COVID-19 vaccination.

CDR3 bases: TGTGCCAGCAGCAGTTACCCGAGTGTAGCCAACTATGGCTACACCTTC. Translated: CASSSYPSVANYGYTF. The chain recombines TRBV5-6 with TRBJ1-2, with unresolved D. CDR3 length equals 16 residues. Deletions cut 4 bases from V and 2 bases from J, with 18 bases between. Germline CDR1 is SGHDT and CDR2 is YYEEEE.